Presented here are 13 T cell receptor beta chains from one specimen sequenced in a study of T cell responses to AZD1222 COVID-19 vaccine. The repertoire was sequenced with immunoSEQ multiplex PCR; TCRdb's copy has only in-frame clones and lacks some. Of under 200,000 clones in the sample, 92% are singletons; the top ten hold 1% to 1.5%. The source was peripheral blood, collected 28 days after the second AZD1222 dose. The source is an adult who received the AZD1222 COVID-19 vaccine.

V gene TRBV7-9 combines with J gene TRBJ1-2; no firm D call. CDR3 length: 16 amino acids. CDR1 is SEHNR, CDR2 FQNEAQ, per germline (reference sequence). V was cut by 3 bases and J by 1 base, with 15 bases left in between. The CDR3 loop is CASSLGTGRGNYGYTF. CDR3 bases: TGTGCCAGCAGCTTGGGCACCGGGCGGGGTAACTATGGCTACACCTTC.

This rearrangement joins TRBV25-1 to TRBJ1-2, with D perhaps TRBD1 (6 bases). Deletions cut 4 bases from V and 4 bases from J, with 7 bases between. Germline CDR1 reads MGHDK; CDR2 reads SYGVNS. There are 12 residues in the CDR3. CDR3 sequence: CASSGTAYGYTF. The CDR3 coding sequence is TGTGCCAGCAGTGGGACAGCCTATGGCTACACCTTC.

This clone was counted a single time. This chain links TRBV6-5 with TRBJ2-3; TRBD1 matches 7 bases. The germline V gene encodes CDR1 MNHEY and CDR2 SVGAGI. This CDR3 has 15 residues. V shed 0 bases and J 4 bases; nucleotides not matched to a gene: 4. CDR3 bases: TGTGCCAGCAGTTACTCGACACAGGGGTCAGATACGCAGTATTTT. Protein: CASSYSTQGSDTQYF.

The chain has TRBV6-5 and TRBJ1-2; maybe TRBD1 (6 bases). The CDR3 loop spans 15 amino acids. Looked up from germline, CDR1 is MNHEY and CDR2 is SVGAGI. Trimming pared 7 bases from V and 5 bases from J, leaving 20 bases between. CDR3 sequence: CASTSLLGGPYGYTF. CDR3 DNA sequence: TGTGCCAGCACCAGCTTGCTGGGGGGGCCTTATGGCTACACCTTC.

The chain links TRBV14 to TRBJ1-1; the D is unclear. The CDR3 loop spans 15 amino acids. The germline V gene encodes CDR1 SGHDN and CDR2 FVKESK. Trimming removed 5 bases from V and 5 bases from J, with 18 bases in between. DNA for the CDR3: TGTGCCAGCAGCTCCCGAGGACCCTGGAGGACTGAAGCTTTCTTT. This translates into CASSSRGPWRTEAFF.

V usage is TRBV7-9 and J usage is TRBJ2-7; D possibly corresponds to TRBD1 (5 bases). Germline V lookup: CDR1 SEHNR, CDR2 FQNEAQ (reference sequence). Trimming pared 1 base from V and 5 bases from J, leaving 6 bases between. The CDR3 runs to 12 residues. The CDR3, as DNA: TGTGCCAGCAGCTTAGAGGGGAACGAGCAGTACTTC. Protein product: CASSLEGNEQYF.

This clone was picked up one time. V gene TRBV4-3 combines with J gene TRBJ1-2, with a weak D call TRBD1 (6 bases). Per the germline V gene, CDR1 is LGHNA and CDR2 is YSLEER. With 1 base removed from V and 5 bases from J, the gap between germline ends came to 23 bases. The CDR3 covers 18 residues. Written as DNA, the CDR3 is TGCGCCAGCAGCCAAGGGGGGCGGGGCCCAGAAACTCGTTATGGCTACACCTTC. Residues: CASSQGGRGPETRYGYTF.

The rearrangement uses TRBV10-1 and TRBJ1-1; D is perhaps TRBD1 (5 bases). The germline V gene has CDR1 WNHNN and CDR2 SYGVQD (reference sequence). This CDR3 is 13 amino acids long. V lost 8 bases and J 2 bases, leaving 12 bases between the germline ends. This chain's CDR3 is CASQDRGNTEAFF. DNA for the CDR3: TGCGCCAGCCAAGACCGGGGCAACACTGAAGCTTTCTTT.

The chain has TRBV10-3 and TRBJ1-1; TRBD1 might be the D (5 bases). The CDR3 loop spans 13 amino acids. Germline values: CDR1 ENHRY, CDR2 SYGVKD. Trimming left V 6 bases short and J 0 bases short, with 8 bases between. Here the CDR3 DNA reads TGTGCCATCAGGACAGAGATGAACACTGAAGCTTTCTTT. This translates into CAIRTEMNTEAFF.

The CDR3 here is CATSYRSTFTDTQYF. The CDR3 DNA reads as TGTGCCACCAGCTATAGGAGTACTTTCACAGATACGCAGTATTTT. The chain couples TRBV15 to TRBJ2-3; no clear D. The V gene lost 5 bases and the J gene lost 2 bases, with 14 bases spanning the gap. The CDR3 runs to 15 residues. Germline assignment: CDR1 LNHNV and CDR2 YYDKDF (reference sequence).

The chain couples TRBV5-5 to TRBJ1-1; D is possibly TRBD1 (5 bases). The CDR3 runs 15 residues. Per germline, CDR1 SGHKS and CDR2 YYEKEE (reference sequence). The ends were cut back, 4 bases at V and 5 bases at J, with 18 bases in the middle. As DNA, the CDR3 is TGTGCCAGCAGCCCTATTCAGGGTTTTCTTACTGAAGCTTTCTTT. Protein: CASSPIQGFLTEAFF.

The chain recombines TRBV5-1 with TRBJ2-7; 8 nucleotides line up with TRBD1. The CDR3 has 12 amino acids. V shed 4 bases, J shed 5 bases, and the junction held 2 bases outside the gene matches. From germline, CDR1 is SGHRS and CDR2 YFSETQ. The CDR3 nucleotides are TGCGCCAGCAGCCCAGGGGGCCACGAGCAGTACTTC. This encodes CASSPGGHEQYF. Full variable domain (remainder filled in from reference TRBV5-1 and TRBJ2-7): KAGVTQTPRYLIKTRGQQVTLSCSPISGHRSVSWYQQTPGQGLQFLFEYFSETQRNKGNFPGRFSGRQFSNSRSEMNVSTLELGDSALYLCASSPGGHEQYFGPGTRLTVT.

This sequence joins TRBV30 and TRBJ2-7, with D perhaps TRBD2 (6 bases). CDR1 is GTSNPN, CDR2 SVGIG, per germline (reference sequence). CDR3 length: 12 residues. V lost 7 bases and J lost 7, with 17 bases in between. The CDR3 region is CALDYPLGEQYF. CDR3 nucleotide sequence: TGTGCCTTGGACTACCCACTTGGGGAGCAGTACTTC.